This T cell receptor beta chain was obtained from a study of human T cells and chemical hapten exposure. About the study: 2% DPC applied to a roughly 2 cm by roughly 2 cm arm area sensitized donors. Diagnoses of alopecia areata, totalis or universalis occurred in mostly female patients.

Time point reported: pre-sensitization, week 0. Sample treatment: therapeutic diphenylcyclopropenone sensitization with weekly scalp DPC. TCRdb itself ran the RACE reads through MiXCR, one entry per CDR3 protein. In the table there are 280,000 or so distinct CDR3 sequences, approximately 8% of which are singletons. The junction had 5 bases not matched to a gene; V was cut back by 7 bases and J by 2 bases. This CDR3 has 14 residues. Looked up from germline, CDR1 is MDHEN and CDR2 is SYDVKM. Specimen: whole blood, collected in connection with sensitization to the hapten diphenylcyclopropenone (DPC). This TCR was sampled from a man between 18 and 35 years old with alopecia areata. Some clones in this sample may be carry-over from other donors' samples. The gene calls are TRBV28 and TRBJ2-3, with TRBD1 identical over 8 bases. Here the CDR3 DNA reads TGTGCCAGCAATCAGGGGGCAACCACAGATACGCAGTATTTT. This gives the protein CASNQGATTDTQYF.